This passage covers 14 T cell receptor beta chains from one sample sequenced in a study of blood T cells in healthy people across ages. Primed by a sample-barcoded 5' primer and a J-beta primer mix, a second PCR proceeded for about 7 to 11 cycles. Each CDR3 protein gets one entry after TCRdb re-called the 5' RACE reads with MiXCR. The sample lists around 1,700,000 distinct CDR3 sequences, roughly 27% occurring once. The sample taken for sequencing was blood. These receptors came from a woman aged 25 to 45 in good health.

This clonotype was recorded at least ten times. The rearrangement joins TRBV20-1 to TRBJ2-5; D gene uncertain. The CDR3 covers 14 residues. Germline V CDR1 and CDR2: DFQATT, SNEGSKA (reference sequence). V shed 0 bases and J shed 2 bases, with 10 bases lying between them. The CDR3 sequence: CSARDPLPQETQYF. CDR3 in DNA: TGCAGTGCTAGAGATCCCCTACCTCAAGAGACCCAGTACTTC.

This clonotype came up many times. CDR3 bases: TGTGCCAGCAGCTTAGCGCTAGCCGGTACCCACGAGCAGTACTTC. Its translation: CASSLALAGTHEQYF. The V and J genes are TRBV7-2 and TRBJ2-7, with D tentatively TRBD2 (5 bases). V lost 0 bases, J lost 5 bases, and 14 bases lay in between. This CDR3 comprises 15 residues. Per germline, CDR1 SGHTA and CDR2 FQGNSA. Looking up the rest from reference TRBV7-2 and TRBJ2-7 gives the full variable domain: GAGVSQSPSNKVTEKGKDVELRCDPISGHTALYWYRQSLGQGLEFLIYFQGNSAPDKSGLPSDRFSAERTGGSVSTLTIQRTQQEDSAVYLCASSLALAGTHEQYFGPGTRLTVT.

This clonotype was observed at least ten times. The CDR3 protein is CASSLTGVVFF. The CDR3 nucleotides read TGTGCCAGCAGCTTAACAGGGGTAGTGTTCTTC. The chain joins TRBV12-3 or TRBV12-4 to TRBJ2-1, with 7 bases that match TRBD1. The CDR3 contains 11 residues. After removal of 6 bases from V and 15 bases from J, the junction contained 8 bases not matched to a gene.

This clonotype was counted ten times or more. V usage is TRBV24-1 and J usage is TRBJ2-5; a possible D gene is TRBD1 (6 bases). Germline V gene data show CDR1 as KGHDR and CDR2 as SFDVKD. CDR3 length: 16 residues. V lost 2 bases and J 3 bases, leaving 15 bases between the germline ends. CDR3 nucleotide sequence: TGTGCCACCAGTGATTCGACGGGACACCTCGAAGAGACCCAGTACTTC. It codes for CATSDSTGHLEETQYF.

There are a few counts of this clonotype. This chain joins TRBV3-1 and TRBJ2-7, with D tentatively TRBD2 (6 bases). Trimming took off 4 bases at V and 6 bases at J, with 13 bases between the two ends. Germline lookup yields CDR1 LGHDT and CDR2 YNNKEL (reference sequence). CDR3 length equals 13 residues. CDR3 residues: CASSPGGEGEQYF. The CDR3 DNA reads as TGTGCCAGCAGCCCCGGAGGGGAAGGCGAGCAGTACTTC.

CDR3 nucleotides: TGTGCCACCAGCACCGAGGCACAGGAGCAGCCCCAGCATTTT. Protein: CATSTEAQEQPQHF. The chain joins TRBV24-1 to TRBJ1-5; TRBD1 might be the D (5 bases). The V gene lost 7 bases and the J gene lost 7 bases, with 16 bases spanning the gap. The CDR3 covers 14 residues. Germline V gene sequence: CDR1 KGHDR, CDR2 SFDVKD.

The table lists this clonotype with a few counts. The chain couples TRBV6-5 to TRBJ1-2; 8 bases align to TRBD1. This CDR3 region has 14 residues. V shed 7 bases and J 4 bases; nucleotides not matched to a gene: 8. In germline, CDR1 is MNHEY, CDR2 SVGAGI. The CDR3 DNA follows: TGTGCCAGCACCCGGACAGGGTTTAGCTATGGCTACACCTTC. Amino acids: CASTRTGFSYGYTF.

The rearrangement uses TRBV7-2 and TRBJ2-7; D is unresolved. There are 15 residues in the CDR3. V shed 0 bases and J shed 0 bases, with 9 bases lying between them. CDR1 is SGHTA and CDR2 is FQGNSA in the germline V gene. The CDR3 spells CASSLALGYSYEQYF. In nucleotides, the CDR3 is TGTGCCAGCAGCTTAGCGCTCGGTTACTCCTACGAGCAGTACTTC. Full variable domain (rest looked up from reference TRBV7-2 and TRBJ2-7): GAGVSQSPSNKVTEKGKDVELRCDPISGHTALYWYRQSLGQGLEFLIYFQGNSAPDKSGLPSDRFSAERTGGSVSTLTIQRTQQEDSAVYLCASSLALGYSYEQYFGPGTRLTVT.

The sample holds a few counts of this clonotype. This chain links TRBV7-2 with TRBJ2-1; possibly TRBD2 for D (6 bases). V lost 3 bases and J lost 0, with 12 bases in between. Per germline, CDR1 SGHTA and CDR2 FQGNSA. There are 16 residues in the CDR3. The CDR3 region is CASSFSGESSYNEQFF. The CDR3 DNA sequence: TGTGCCAGCAGCTTTAGCGGTGAGAGCTCCTACAATGAGCAGTTCTTC. The whole variable domain, filled in from reference TRBV7-2 and TRBJ2-1, reads GAGVSQSPSNKVTEKGKDVELRCDPISGHTALYWYRQSLGQGLEFLIYFQGNSAPDKSGLPSDRFSAERTGGSVSTLTIQRTQQEDSAVYLCASSFSGESSYNEQFFGPGTRLTVL.

The chain recombines TRBV7-6 with TRBJ1-1, with a tentative D call TRBD1 (6 bases). The germline gives CDR1 SGHVS, CDR2 FNYEAQ. CDR3 length equals 15 residues. V lost 5 bases, J lost 8 bases, and 21 bases lay in between. In DNA form, the CDR3 reads TGTGCCAGCAGCCTACGTAGTGGGGGGGCTTTGGAAGCTTTCTTT. Protein product: CASSLRSGGALEAFF. The full variable domain, with the rest looked up from reference TRBV7-6 and TRBJ1-1, is GAGVSQSPRYKVTKRGQDVALRCDPISGHVSLYWYRQALGQGPEFLTYFNYEAQQDKSGLPNDRFSAERPEGSISTLTIQRTEQRDSAMYRCASSLRSGGALEAFFGQGTRLTVV.

This clonotype occurred a few times. The chain's CDR3 is CASKGGGMTRADTQYF. Here the CDR3 DNA reads TGTGCCAGCAAAGGGGGGGGTATGACCCGGGCAGATACGCAGTATTTT. The chain has TRBV7-2 and TRBJ2-3; perhaps TRBD2 as D (7 bases). Looked up from germline, CDR1 is SGHTA and CDR2 is FQGNSA. V was cut by 7 bases and J by 4 bases, with 21 bases left in between. The CDR3 spans 16 residues.

This clonotype has just a few counts. The gene calls are TRBV19 and TRBJ2-6, with D unresolved. Germline CDR1 reads LNHDA; CDR2 reads SQIVND (reference sequence). The length of the CDR3 is 12 residues. Deletions cut 10 bases from V and 0 bases from J, with 4 bases between. The CDR3 sequence: CATASGANVLTF. Here the CDR3 DNA reads TGTGCCACCGCCTCTGGGGCCAACGTCCTGACTTTC.

The chain has TRBV11-2 and TRBJ1-5; D unclear. The V end lost 0 bases, the J end lost 1 base, and 10 bases lay between the germline ends. This CDR3 has 16 amino acids. Germline V gives CDR1 SGHAT, CDR2 FQNNGV. Here the CDR3 DNA reads TGTGCCAGCAGCTTAGATTGGATGGGCAGCAATCAGCCCCAGCATTTT. This encodes CASSLDWMGSNQPQHF.

V gene TRBV6-5 combines with J gene TRBJ1-5; D is perhaps TRBD1 (6 bases). The CDR3 has 19 amino acids. Trimming removed 2 bases from V and 3 bases from J, with 23 bases in between. Germline V gene data show CDR1 as MNHEY and CDR2 as SVGAGI. CDR3 region: CASSYRFEGVVYNNQPQHF. The CDR3 DNA follows: TGTGCCAGCAGTTACCGGTTTGAGGGGGTAGTCTATAACAATCAGCCCCAGCATTTT.